The next 9 T cell receptor beta chains were all read from a single sample in a study of OX40 agonist ivuxolimab in advanced cancers. Measured with immunoSEQ multiplex PCR; TCRdb has only the in-frame clones, and not every one. This table holds about 93,000 clones, about 91% found once. This material consisted of CD4+ or CD8+ T cells sorted from blood, taken in a trial of the OX40 agonist ivuxolimab. These receptors all come from an adult with an advanced solid tumor such as melanoma, head and neck, liver or kidney cancer.

The chain employs TRBV28 and TRBJ1-5, with D unclear. CDR1 and CDR2 from the germline V gene are MDHEN and SYDVKM. V lost 8 bases to trimming and J lost 0 bases, with 8 bases between them. This CDR3 has 13 amino acids. DNA of the CDR3: TGTGCCAGCTCCCAATATAGCAATCAGCCCCAGCATTTT. Its protein product is CASSQYSNQPQHF.

This rearrangement joins TRBV11-3 to TRBJ2-1; 13 bases map to TRBD2. The CDR3 contains 16 residues. Germline loops: CDR1 SGHNT, CDR2 YENEEA. V shed 5 bases and J 8 bases; nucleotides not matched to a gene: 9. The CDR3 bases are TGTGCCAGCAGCCTCGAACCGGGACTAGCGGGGTATGAGCAGTTCTTC. As protein: CASSLEPGLAGYEQFF. Based on the CDR3 plus reference TRBV11-3 and TRBJ2-1, the full variable domain is EAGVVQSPRYKIIEKKQPVAFWCNPISGHNTLYWYLQNLGQGPELLIRYENEEAVDDSQLPKDRFSAERLKGVDSTLKIQPAELGDSAVYLCASSLEPGLAGYEQFFGPGTRLTVL.

The rearrangement joins TRBV30 to TRBJ2-5, with a tentative D call TRBD1 (5 bases). The CDR3 contains 14 residues. Trimming pared 3 bases from V and 4 bases from J, leaving 15 bases between. Germline V CDR1 and CDR2: GTSNPN, SVGIG (reference sequence). The CDR3 loop reads CAWRLAGPVETQYF. The CDR3 DNA is TGTGCCTGGAGATTGGCAGGGCCGGTAGAGACCCAGTACTTC.

This clone was recorded only once. V is TRBV7-2 and J is TRBJ2-5, with 8 bases identical to TRBD2. This CDR3 is built from 14 residues. The junction had 8 bases not matched to a gene; V was cut back by 6 bases and J by 5 bases. Germline values: CDR1 SGHTA, CDR2 FQGNSA. The CDR3 loop is CASRSREGGETQYF. Written as DNA, the CDR3 is TGTGCCAGCAGATCCCGGGAGGGGGGGGAGACCCAGTACTTC.

CDR3 sequence (DNA): TGTGCCAGCAGCTTAGAGAGTTGGCAATTTAGCACAGATACGCAGTATTTT. Protein product: CASSLESWQFSTDTQYF. V gene TRBV7-2 combines with J gene TRBJ2-3, with D uncertain. Trimming took off 1 base at V and 0 bases at J, with 14 bases between the two ends. This CDR3 comprises 17 residues. Germline V gene sequence: CDR1 SGHTA, CDR2 FQGNSA. Together with reference TRBV7-2 and TRBJ2-3, the CDR3 gives the full variable domain: GAGVSQSPSNKVTEKGKDVELRCDPISGHTALYWYRQSLGQGLEFLIYFQGNSAPDKSGLPSDRFSAERTGGSVSTLTIQRTQQEDSAVYLCASSLESWQFSTDTQYFGPGTRLTVL.

The J gene is TRBJ2-7, the V gene TRBV28, with unresolved D. The CDR3 runs to 14 residues. The germline V gene encodes CDR1 MDHEN and CDR2 SYDVKM. V lost 11 bases and J lost 6, with 23 bases in between. The CDR3: CAHQPSNGIGEQYF. Here the CDR3 DNA reads TGTGCCCACCAACCTTCGAATGGGATTGGCGAGCAGTACTTC.

The CDR3 reads CASSRRVSNTGELFF. In DNA, the CDR3 is TGTGCCAGCTCACGCCGGGTCTCAAACACCGGGGAGCTGTTTTTT. The chain joins TRBV18 to TRBJ2-2; D uncertain. The length of the CDR3 is 15 residues. Germline CDR1 reads KGHSH; CDR2 reads LQKENI. V lost 4 bases to trimming and J lost 2 bases, with 11 bases between them.

The chain carries TRBV5-1 and TRBJ2-5; 14 bases are a match to TRBD2. The CDR3 is 16 amino acids. Germline V lookup: CDR1 SGHRS, CDR2 YFSETQ. Losses at the gene ends were 3 bases for V and 1 base for J; bases not matched to a gene: 2. The CDR3 DNA reads as TGCGCCAGCAGCTCCGGGACTAGCGGGGGCCAAGAGACCCAGTACTTC. Its protein is CASSSGTSGGQETQYF.

The chain couples TRBV6-1 to TRBJ2-3, with a weak D call TRBD2 (5 bases). The CDR3 consists of 12 residues. The ends were cut back, 3 bases at V and 8 bases at J, with 9 bases in the middle. CDR1 MNHNS and CDR2 SASEGT come from the germline V gene. CDR3 residues: CASSDGGATQYF. The CDR3 nucleotides read TGTGCCAGCAGTGATGGAGGCGCTACGCAGTATTTT.